This T cell receptor beta chain stems from a study of T-cell memory formation after mild COVID-19. Notes on the study in general: Researchers report contracting CD4+ clones mostly in CM and EM, with CD8+ clones in EMRA.

TCRdb reprocessed the 5' RACE reads via MiXCR and lists one record per CDR3 protein. The table records 350,000 or so distinct CDR3 sequences, around 20% of them present only once. The CDR3 has 16 amino acids. The trim removed 4 bases at V and 2 bases at J, leaving 9 bases unmatched. In germline, CDR1 is ENHRY, CDR2 SYGVKD. This clonotype was observed a few times. Antigen specificity is unknown. Specimen: PBMCs or a T cell subset sorted from them (not recorded which). The rearrangement uses TRBV10-3 and TRBJ2-7; 9 nucleotides match TRBD1. The clonotype comes from an adult woman who had mild COVID-19 (a few samples of this study predate the infection). Cell type and time point are not known. The CDR3 protein is CAISASLRDRAYEQYF. The CDR3 nucleotides read TGTGCCATCAGTGCCAGCCTCCGGGACAGGGCCTACGAGCAGTACTTC.